Presented here are 20 T cell receptor beta chains from one specimen sequenced in a study of HIV-infected patients and healthy controls. Follow-up blood was drawn about 14 weeks, roughly three months, after antiretroviral therapy began. All unsorted peripheral T cells were captured because whole blood was used without fractionation. Reverse transcription used around 480 ng RNA and constant-region primers for alpha and beta. Using multiplexing indices, alpha and beta chain libraries were generated apart by chain-specific third strand synthesis. TCRdb itself ran the 5' RACE reads through MiXCR, one entry per CDR3 protein. The repertoire holds about 5,000 distinct CDR3 sequences, with 20% as singletons. The sequenced sample was blood, obtained during antiretroviral therapy. Every receptor here comes from an adult with HIV infection.

This clonotype qualifies as medium-sized (0.01 to 0.1%). The chain employs TRBV20-1 and TRBJ1-4; the D gene is possibly TRBD1 (5 bases). This CDR3 has 17 residues. Trimming removed 0 bases at V and 3 bases at J, with 17 bases between. CDR1 and CDR2 (germline): DFQATT, SNEGSKA (reference sequence). The CDR3 DNA sequence: TGCAGTGCTAGAGATCTTACTGAGGGGTGGTCTAATGAAAAACTGTTTTTT. Amino acids: CSARDLTEGWSNEKLFF.

By share of the sample, this clonotype is medium-sized. The V call is TRBV7-9, the J call TRBJ1-1; D is unclear. The germline gives CDR1 SEHNR, CDR2 FQNEAQ (reference sequence). V was clipped by 1 base and J by 7 bases, with 10 bases between them. This CDR3 region has 13 residues. The CDR3 DNA follows: TGTGCCAGCAGCTTAGGGTTGACCATTGAAGCTTTCTTT. Its protein product is CASSLGLTIEAFF.

This clonotype was seen many times. V gene TRBV6-2 or TRBV6-3 combines with J gene TRBJ2-1; 10 bases map to TRBD2. Germline-derived CDR1 and CDR2 are MNHEY and SVGEGT. This CDR3 has 17 amino acids. The V and J ends lost 4 bases and 2 bases, in that order; junction bases with no gene match: 8. Here the CDR3 DNA reads TGTGCCAGCAGTTTGCGGAGTAGCGGGGGGACCTACAATGAGCAGTTCTTC. Its translation: CASSLRSSGGTYNEQFF.

The rearrangement uses TRBV4-1 and TRBJ2-1; 7 nucleotides match TRBD2. Per germline, CDR1 MGHRA and CDR2 YSYEKL. V shed 2 bases and J 7 bases; nucleotides not matched to a gene: 11. The CDR3 runs to 16 residues. The CDR3 DNA reads as TGCGCCAGCAGCCAATCTAGCGGTGGGCTCATGAATGAGCAGTTCTTC. Protein product: CASSQSSGGLMNEQFF.

By share, this clonotype ranks as medium-sized. This chain's CDR3 is CAISESTGTDTQYF. The CDR3 DNA reads as TGTGCCATCAGTGAGTCTACGGGCACAGATACGCAGTATTTT. V is TRBV10-3 and J is TRBJ2-3; D is unresolved. The CDR3 contains 14 residues. Germline loops: CDR1 ENHRY, CDR2 SYGVKD. The V gene lost 0 bases and the J gene lost 1 base, with 5 bases spanning the gap.

J is TRBJ2-5 and V is TRBV2; D unclear. The CDR3 is made up of 11 amino acids. The V end lost 5 bases, the J end lost 1 base, and 2 bases lay between the germline ends. Germline CDR1 SNHLY, CDR2 FYNNEI. As DNA, the CDR3 is TGTGCCAGCAGTACCCAAGAGACCCAGTACTTC. The encoded protein is CASSTQETQYF.

Relative to its sample, this clonotype is medium-sized. The chain recombines TRBV19 with TRBJ1-2; TRBD1 is a possible D gene (6 bases). This CDR3 contains 14 residues. The germline gives CDR1 LNHDA, CDR2 SQIVND (reference sequence). The V gene lost 5 bases and the J gene lost 2 bases, with 12 bases spanning the gap. CDR3 coding DNA: TGTGCCAGTAGTGCCAGGGGCGCGAACTATGGCTACACCTTC. Translating it yields CASSARGANYGYTF. Drawing the rest from reference TRBV19 and TRBJ1-2, the complete variable domain is DGGITQSPKYLFRKEGQNVTLSCEQNLNHDAMYWYRQDPGQGLRLIYYSQIVNDFQKGDIAEGYSVSREKKESFPLTVTSAQKNPTAFYLCASSARGANYGYTFGSGTRLTVV.

By proportion, this clonotype is medium-sized. The chain employs TRBV19 and TRBJ1-6, with D possibly TRBD1 on 5 matching bases. Deletions cut 6 bases from V and 5 bases from J, with 14 bases between. The V gene's germline CDR1 is LNHDA and CDR2 SQIVND (reference sequence). There are 15 residues in the CDR3. DNA of the CDR3: TGTGCCAGTAGCACCCGGGGGAGGGATAATTCACCCCTCCACTTT. Amino acid sequence: CASSTRGRDNSPLHF. Using reference TRBV19 and TRBJ1-6 for the parts outside the CDR3, the full variable domain is DGGITQSPKYLFRKEGQNVTLSCEQNLNHDAMYWYRQDPGQGLRLIYYSQIVNDFQKGDIAEGYSVSREKKESFPLTVTSAQKNPTAFYLCASSTRGRDNSPLHFGNGTRLTVT.

This clonotype is classed as medium-sized. This chain uses TRBV20-1 with TRBJ1-4, with D perhaps TRBD1 (5 bases). Germline-derived CDR1 and CDR2 are DFQATT and SNEGSKA (reference sequence). The CDR3 has 12 amino acids. Deletions cut 3 bases from V and 7 bases from J, with 9 bases between. The CDR3 bases are TGCAGTGCTAGGGACAAGAGTGAAAAACTGTTTTTT. Encoded protein: CSARDKSEKLFF.

This clonotype came up a few times. This chain joins TRBV7-2 and TRBJ1-5; D ambiguous. The CDR3 is made up of 13 amino acids. CDR1 SGHTA and CDR2 FQGNSA come from the germline V gene. Between the trimmed V and J ends, which lost 2 bases and 3 bases, there was a span of 5 bases. The CDR3 sequence is CASSLSFNQPQHF. In DNA form, the CDR3 reads TGTGCCAGCAGCTTATCGTTCAATCAGCCCCAGCATTTT.

In this sample, this clonotype turned up a few times. Being one base from a much bigger clone, this may be a read error. This chain links TRBV20-1 with TRBJ2-2; D not resolved. CDR1 DFQATT and CDR2 SNEGSKA come from the germline V gene (reference sequence). This CDR3 spans 13 amino acids. V was pared by 4 bases and J by 9 bases, with 15 bases between. The CDR3 spells CSAIGFGSWELFF. DNA for the CDR3: TGCAGTGCTATTGGATTCGGTTCCTGGGAGCTGTTTTTT.

In this sample, this clonotype is medium-sized. The chain carries TRBV18 and TRBJ1-6; 9 positions match TRBD1. CDR1 and CDR2 (germline): KGHSH, LQKENI. The CDR3 has 15 residues. V trimming: 3 bases; J trimming: 7 bases; junction bases outside the gene matches: 4. DNA of the CDR3: TGTGCCAGCTCACCCGACAGGGGGGTCAATTCACCCCTCCACTTT. Translation gives CASSPDRGVNSPLHF. Full variable domain (remainder filled in from reference TRBV18 and TRBJ1-6): NAGVMQNPRHLVRRRGQEARLRCSPMKGHSHVYWYRQLPEEGLKFMVYLQKENIIDESGMPKERFSAEFPKEGPSILRIQQVVRGDSAAYFCASSPDRGVNSPLHFGNGTRLTVT.

By its share, this clonotype is medium-sized (0.01 to 0.1%). The J gene is TRBJ1-2, the V gene TRBV20-1; D unclear. V dropped 4 bases and J dropped 4 bases, with 10 bases sitting between them. Per the germline V gene, CDR1 is DFQATT and CDR2 is SNEGSKA (reference sequence). The CDR3 extends over 12 amino acids. CDR3 coding DNA: TGCAGTGCTACACCCCTGGGCTATGGCTACACCTTC. Residues: CSATPLGYGYTF.

Worth noting for this clonotype: This may stem from a read error, because a much larger clone lies one nucleotide away. The V gene is TRBV7-2, the J gene TRBJ2-5; D not certain. The germline CDR1 and CDR2 sequences are SGHTA and FQGNSA. This CDR3 is 12 amino acids long. CDR3 region: CARSLIKETQYF. CDR3 DNA: TGTGCCAGAAGCTTAATTAAAGAGACCCAGTACTTC.

This clonotype was observed many times. This chain joins TRBV5-1 and TRBJ2-3; 11 positions match TRBD1. V lost 3 bases and J lost 3; bases outside the gene matches: 3. This CDR3 region has 15 residues. Germline assignment: CDR1 SGHRS and CDR2 YFSETQ. CDR3 sequence: CASSSGQGVTDTQYF. The CDR3 region has the DNA TGCGCCAGCAGCTCGGGACAGGGGGTTACAGATACGCAGTATTTT.

The chain employs TRBV4-1 and TRBJ2-7, with a weak D call TRBD1 (5 bases). Germline CDR1 MGHRA, CDR2 YSYEKL. Trimming removed 0 bases from V and 3 bases from J, with 15 bases in between. CDR3 length: 16 residues. The CDR3 region has the DNA TGCGCCAGCAGCCAAGATGGCGGCAGGGTCCTCTACGAGCAGTACTTC. Encoded protein: CASSQDGGRVLYEQYF.

At least ten counts were recorded for this clonotype. The chain is built from TRBV18 and TRBJ2-6; D gene unclear. Trimming shortened V by 0 bases and J by 3 bases, and 9 bases separated the two germline ends. Germline lookup yields CDR1 KGHSH and CDR2 LQKENI. The CDR3 is 16 amino acids. CDR3 sequence: CASSPPETYGANVLTF. CDR3 DNA: TGTGCCAGCTCACCACCGGAAACTTATGGGGCCAACGTCCTGACTTTC.

This clonotype showed up just a few times. V gene TRBV2 combines with J gene TRBJ2-1; D not resolved. Germline V gives CDR1 SNHLY, CDR2 FYNNEI. V shed 4 bases and J shed 0 bases, with 4 bases lying between them. The length of the CDR3 is 13 residues. CDR3 region: CASSAFSYNEQFF. The CDR3 DNA sequence: TGTGCCAGCAGTGCCTTCTCCTACAATGAGCAGTTCTTC.

About this clonotype: A much larger clone sits a single nucleotide away, making a read error possible. This chain uses TRBV4-1 with TRBJ1-2; maybe TRBD1 (5 bases). The CDR3 contains 16 residues. V was cut by 0 bases and J by 7 bases, with 18 bases left in between. CDR1 and CDR2 from the germline V gene are MGHRA and YSYEKL. CDR3 nucleotide sequence: TGCGCCAGCAGCCAAGACTGGGACCCCTTACTCTTTGGCTACACCTTC. Translating it yields CASSQDWDPLLFGYTF.

By share of the sample, this clonotype is medium-sized. The CDR3 bases are TGTGCCAGCAGCAAGACAGGGGGGTATGGCTACACCTTC. Translated: CASSKTGGYGYTF. This sequence joins TRBV7-2 and TRBJ1-2, with 9 bases fitting TRBD1. V shed 5 bases and J 5 bases; nucleotides not matched to a gene: 3. CDR1 is SGHTA and CDR2 is FQGNSA in the germline V gene. This CDR3 comprises 13 residues.